In this sample, the clone carrying this TCR beta chain turned up a few times. Antigen specificity is unknown. The sample comes from a study of T-cell reconstitution after alpha-beta-depleted transplantation in children. Points from the study as a whole: Fresh T-cell production supplied most of the T-cell counts and diversity seen one year after transplant. By about two months after transplant, alpha-beta T cells reportedly arose from several hundred graft clones that had expanded. Certain patients had high TCRbeta diversity at day 60, and it came from recipient T cells and thymic progenitors that survived.

CDR3 size: 14 residues. Trimming pared 4 bases from V and 2 bases from J, leaving 13 bases between. Germline CDR1 is SGDLS and CDR2 is YYNGEE. Preparing the TCRbeta library involved the use of unique molecular identifiers. One entry per CDR3 protein, called by TCRdb with MiXCR from the PCR reads. The table records approximately 110,000 distinct CDR3 sequences, 23% of them present only once. The chain recombines TRBV9 with TRBJ2-7, with D perhaps matching TRBD1 or TRBD2 (5 bases each). The TCR originated in a male patient aged 2 to 9 who had a stem cell transplant for chronic granulomatous disease, so the T cells may come from the graft donor. This sample comprised PBMCs, mostly from graft donor cells, obtained 180 days after TCRalphabeta/CD19-depleted stem cell transplant. The CDR3 spells CASSTGRKTYEQYF. CDR3 nucleotide sequence: TGTGCCAGCAGCACGGGACGTAAGACCTACGAGCAGTACTTC.